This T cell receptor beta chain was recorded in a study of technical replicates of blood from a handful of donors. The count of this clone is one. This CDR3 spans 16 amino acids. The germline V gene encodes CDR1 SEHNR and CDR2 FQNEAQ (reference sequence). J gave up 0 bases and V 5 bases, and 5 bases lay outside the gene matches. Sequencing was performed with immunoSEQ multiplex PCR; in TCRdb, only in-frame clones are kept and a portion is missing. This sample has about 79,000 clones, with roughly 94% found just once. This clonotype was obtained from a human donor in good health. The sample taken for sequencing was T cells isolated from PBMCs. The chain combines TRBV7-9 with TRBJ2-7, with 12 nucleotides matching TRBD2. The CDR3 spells CASSGATSGSSYEQYF. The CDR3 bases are TGTGCCAGCAGCGGTGCGACTAGCGGGAGCTCCTACGAGCAGTACTTC. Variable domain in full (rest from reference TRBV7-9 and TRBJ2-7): DTGVSQNPRHKITKRGQNVTFRCDPISEHNRLYWYRQTLGQGPEFLTYFQNEAQLEKSRLLSDRFSAERPKGSFSTLEIQRTEQGDSAMYLCASSGATSGSSYEQYFGPGTRLTVT.